A single sample is the source of the 10 T cell receptor beta chains below, sequenced in a study of regulatory T cells in long-lasting Graves disease (dated by TCRdb to the early 2020s). Read against the paper, the sample's time point label means: newly diagnosed GD, antithyroid drugs for less than 3 months. RNA was extracted from PBMCs in TRIzol for both TCR sequencing and RNA sequencing. The library relied on multiplex PCR. Sequencing took place on an Illumina HiSeq 4000. TCR beta libraries were built with iRepertoire HTBI primers and Arm-PCR amplification of CDR3 regions. TCRdb trimmed the raw reads at Q25, called clones with MiXCR and kept productive beta chains. Here each entry gathers all rows of one CDR3 protein and keeps the most common genes and DNA. This sample is represented by approximately 540,000 distinct CDR3 sequences; around 11% of them were singletons. Clones ranked in the top ten supply roughly 8.2% of the sample.

The sample was also reused in another study, on T cells in Graves' hyperthyroidism and ophthalmopathy.

Sequencing used peripheral blood mononuclear cells (PBMCs), obtained at new diagnosis, from a patient treated with antithyroid drugs. The receptor set was obtained from a woman aged 25 to 39 with Graves disease. Donor details come from another sample of the same person, matched by shared clones.

This clonotype showed up many times. The rearrangement joins TRBV2 to TRBJ1-2; the D is unclear. Trimming shortened V by 6 bases and J by 11 bases, and 10 bases separated the two germline ends. The CDR3 consists of 10 residues. CDR1 is SNHLY, CDR2 FYNNEI, per germline. The CDR3 loop reads CASRADSYTF. CDR3 nucleotide sequence: TGTGCCAGCAGGGCGGACTCTTACACCTTC.

This clonotype was seen repeatedly, ten times or more. V gene TRBV6-1 combines with J gene TRBJ2-7; TRBD2 matches 10 bases. This CDR3 contains 16 residues. Germline V gene data show CDR1 as MNHNS and CDR2 as SASEGT. The ends lost 2 bases at V and 2 bases at J; junction bases unmatched: 6. CDR3 region: CASSEMGLAGAYEQYF. The CDR3 bases are TGTGCCAGCAGTGAAATGGGGCTAGCGGGAGCCTACGAGCAGTACTTC.

This clonotype appeared a few times. V is TRBV11-2 and J is TRBJ2-1; unclear D gene. The CDR3 has 13 amino acids. CDR1 is SGHAT, CDR2 FQNNGV, per germline. Trimming cost V 4 bases and J 13 bases, with 17 bases left between them. CDR3 nucleotide sequence: TGTGCCAGCAGCTGGTATAACTCGCCCCACCAGTTCTTC. Residues: CASSWYNSPHQFF.

V and J are TRBV6-1 and TRBJ2-7; TRBD2 agrees at 8 bases. The CDR3 runs 15 residues. Trimming at V came to 6 bases and at J to 2 bases, leaving 9 bases not matched to a gene. From germline, CDR1 is MNHNS and CDR2 SASEGT. The CDR3 protein is CASSRHSGTTYEQYF. DNA for the CDR3: TGTGCCAGCAGCCGCCATAGCGGGACGACCTACGAGCAGTACTTC.

A word on this clonotype: Germline is not matched at one junction end, which may reflect a read error. V and J are TRBV4-3 and TRBJ2-2, with a weak D call TRBD1 (5 bases). The germline V gene has CDR1 LGHNA and CDR2 YSLEER. The CDR3 has 21 amino acids. The CDR3 bases are TGCGCCAGCAGCCAAGATATCCCGACCCGGATGCAGGAGTGGGGCACCAGGGAGCTGTTTTTT. It codes for CASSQDIPTRMQEWGTRELFF.

This clonotype has more than one count but fewer than ten. This sequence joins TRBV11-2 and TRBJ1-3; a weak D match, TRBD1 (6 bases). The V end was cut by 5 bases, the J end by 11 bases, with 16 bases between. CDR1 is SGHAT and CDR2 is FQNNGV in the germline V gene. CDR3 length: 13 residues. The CDR3: CASSSRGQLPIYF. DNA of the CDR3: TGTGCCAGCAGCAGTAGAGGACAGCTACCCATATATTTT.

The gene calls are TRBV9 and TRBJ2-2; the D gene is possibly TRBD2 (6 bases). This CDR3 comprises 14 residues. V lost 6 bases, J lost 0 bases, and 9 bases lay in between. Looked up from germline, CDR1 is SGDLS and CDR2 is YYNGEE. The CDR3 region is CASNRGTNTGELFF. The CDR3 DNA reads TGTGCCAGCAACCGGGGGACGAACACCGGGGAGCTGTTTTTT. The full variable domain, rest sourced from reference TRBV9 and TRBJ2-2, is DSGVTQTPKHLITATGQRVTLRCSPRSGDLSVYWYQQSLDQGLQFLIQYYNGEERAKGNILERFSAQQFPDLHSELNLSSLELGDSALYFCASNRGTNTGELFFGEGSRLTVL.

The chain has TRBV27 and TRBJ2-3, with 9 bases matching TRBD1. Germline V lookup: CDR1 MNHEY, CDR2 SMNVEV (reference sequence). J lost 3 bases, V lost 0 bases, and 4 bases had no gene match. This CDR3 has 16 residues. CDR3 loop: CASSLSPGTGTDTQYF. For the CDR3, the DNA is TGTGCCAGCAGTTTATCGCCGGGGACAGGGACAGATACGCAGTATTTT.

This clonotype was detected ten times or more. This chain uses TRBV20-1 with TRBJ1-5; 11 bases agree with TRBD1. V shed 5 bases and J 6 bases; nucleotides not matched to a gene: 15. The germline gives CDR1 DFQATT, CDR2 SNEGSKA (reference sequence). The CDR3 runs to 17 residues. The CDR3 region is CSAERTGGLPRSQPQHF. For the CDR3, the DNA is TGCAGTGCTGAGAGGACAGGGGGCCTACCTAGGAGTCAGCCCCAGCATTTT.

In this sample, this clonotype turned up many times. The chain joins TRBV27 to TRBJ1-4; D is uncertain. CDR1 and CDR2 (germline): MNHEY, SMNVEV (reference sequence). V gave up 6 bases and J gave up 0 bases, with 8 bases separating them. The CDR3 runs to 14 residues. The CDR3 nucleotides read TGTGCCAGCAGCTTACGGACAACTAATGAAAAACTGTTTTTT. Residues: CASSLRTTNEKLFF.